The subject of this entry is one TCR beta chain. What it recognizes is unknown. This sample is drawn from a study of T cells after posttransplantation cyclophosphamide. Overall study results and limits: Later post-transplant blood repertoires were often dominated by donor CD8+ memory clones. Tissue-infiltrating T cells from skin or gut overlapped little with blood T cells. TRB clonality was highly associated with recipient CMV seropositivity and reactivation.

TCRdb keeps only in-frame clones here, not all; method: immunoSEQ multiplex PCR. The sample includes tens of thousands of clones, about 93% of them seen just once. This CDR3 has 15 amino acids. With 2 bases removed from V and 4 bases from J, the gap between germline ends came to 17 bases. The germline V gene has CDR1 SQVTM and CDR2 ANQGSEA. The material sequenced was PBMCs. The TCR comes from a woman in her twenties or thirties in good health and a related stem cell transplant donor. The rearrangement joins TRBV29-1 to TRBJ1-2; D call uncertain. The CDR3 reads CSVEPLPQVGYGYTF. CDR3 coding DNA: TGCAGCGTTGAACCCTTGCCCCAGGTGGGCTATGGCTACACCTTC.